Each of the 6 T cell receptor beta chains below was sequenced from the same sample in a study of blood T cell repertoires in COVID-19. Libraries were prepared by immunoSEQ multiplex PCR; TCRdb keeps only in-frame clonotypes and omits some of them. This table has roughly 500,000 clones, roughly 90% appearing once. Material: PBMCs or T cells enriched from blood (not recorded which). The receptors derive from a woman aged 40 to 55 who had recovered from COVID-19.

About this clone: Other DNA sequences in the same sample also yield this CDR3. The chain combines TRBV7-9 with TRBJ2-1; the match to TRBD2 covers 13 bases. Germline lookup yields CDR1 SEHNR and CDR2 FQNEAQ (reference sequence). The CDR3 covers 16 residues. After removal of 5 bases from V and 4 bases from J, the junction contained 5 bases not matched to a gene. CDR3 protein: CASSRTSGSGYNEQFF. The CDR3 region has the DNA TGTGCCAGCAGCCGGACTAGCGGGAGTGGATACAATGAGCAGTTCTTC.

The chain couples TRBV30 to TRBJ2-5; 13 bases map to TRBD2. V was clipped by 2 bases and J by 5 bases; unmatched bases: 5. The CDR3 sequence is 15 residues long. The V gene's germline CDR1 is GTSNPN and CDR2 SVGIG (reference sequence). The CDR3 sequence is CAWSKGLAGRETQYF. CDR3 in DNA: TGTGCCTGGAGTAAGGGACTAGCGGGAAGGGAGACCCAGTACTTC.

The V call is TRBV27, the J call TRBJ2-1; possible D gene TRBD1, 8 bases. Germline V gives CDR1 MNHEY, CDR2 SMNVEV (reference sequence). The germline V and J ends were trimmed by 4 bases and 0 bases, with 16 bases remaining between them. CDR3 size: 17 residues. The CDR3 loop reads CASSSTGEGSSYNEQFF. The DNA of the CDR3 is TGTGCCAGCAGTTCGACAGGGGAGGGAAGCTCCTACAATGAGCAGTTCTTC.

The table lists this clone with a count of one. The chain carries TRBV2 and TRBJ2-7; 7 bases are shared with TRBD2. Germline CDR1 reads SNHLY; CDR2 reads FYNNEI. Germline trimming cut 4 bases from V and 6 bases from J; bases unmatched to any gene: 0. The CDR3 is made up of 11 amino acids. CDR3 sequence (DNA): TGTGCCAGCAGTGGGGAGGGCGAGCAGTACTTC. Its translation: CASSGEGEQYF.

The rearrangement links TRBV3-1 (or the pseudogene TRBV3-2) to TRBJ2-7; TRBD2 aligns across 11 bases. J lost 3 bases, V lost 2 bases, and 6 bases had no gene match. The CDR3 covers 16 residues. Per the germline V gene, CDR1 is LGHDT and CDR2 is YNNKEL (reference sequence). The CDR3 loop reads CASSQRTSGYYYEQYF. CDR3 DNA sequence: TGTGCCAGCAGCCAAAGGACTAGCGGGTACTACTACGAGCAGTACTTC.

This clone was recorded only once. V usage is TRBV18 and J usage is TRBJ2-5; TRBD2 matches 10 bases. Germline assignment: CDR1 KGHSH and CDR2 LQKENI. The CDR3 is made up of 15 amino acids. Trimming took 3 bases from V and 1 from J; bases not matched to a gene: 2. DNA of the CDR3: TGTGCCAGCTCACCTCTAGCGGGGGCCCAAGAGACCCAGTACTTC. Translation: CASSPLAGAQETQYF.